The rows below give T cell receptor beta chains drawn from one sample of a study of shared clonotypes between healthy human individuals. Repertoires were generated with immunoSEQ multiplex PCR, while TCRdb's copy carries only in-frame clones and drops some. The sample shows around 500,000 clones, around 79% of them seen only once. The sample was PBMCs. All receptors derive from a woman in her forties in good health. Some clones in this sample may be carry-over from other donors' samples. Both conserved end residues are part of each CDR3. Fields, in order: CDR3 length, D gene, clone size, V gene, J gene, CDR3 protein, CDR3 DNA. D genes are given only for firm matches. The size entry is marked missing in some rows and otherwise reads once, few, many or a size class.

>14|TRBD2|NA|TRBV29-1|TRBJ2-7
CSVEIAGLPYEQYF
TGCAGCGTTGAAATAGCGGGGTTACCCTACGAGCAGTACTTC
>11|NA|NA|TRBV6-1|TRBJ1-1
CASSEGLGAFF
TGTGCCAGCAGTGAAGGTCTGGGGGCTTTCTTT
>16|TRBD1|NA|TRBV18|TRBJ1-4
CASSRGQAATNEKLFF
TGTGCCAGCTCACGCGGACAGGCCGCAACTAATGAAAAACTGTTTTTT
>18|NA|NA|TRBV21-1|TRBJ2-7
CASSKETEGQAKSYEQYF
TGTGCCAGCAGCAAAGAGACCGAGGGACAGGCCAAATCCTACGAGCAGTACTTC
>13|TRBD1|NA|TRBV6-1|TRBJ1-5
CASSTDRDQPQHF
TGTGCCAGCAGTACGGACAGGGATCAGCCCCAGCATTTT
>12|NA|once|TRBV28|TRBJ1-2
CASSSQSEGYTF
TGTGCCAGCAGTTCCCAGTCGGAAGGCTACACCTTC
>12|NA|many|TRBV6-9|TRBJ1-1
CASSIKGTEAFF
TGTGCCAGCAGTATAAAAGGCACTGAAGCTTTCTTT
>16|TRBD2|NA|TRBV14|TRBJ2-3
CASSPGLAGAGDTQYF
TGTGCCAGCAGCCCCGGACTAGCGGGAGCGGGAGATACGCAGTATTTT
>13|NA|NA|TRBV9|TRBJ2-7
CASSGLSSYEQYF
TGTGCCAGCAGCGGACTTAGCTCCTACGAGCAGTACTTC
>16|NA|NA|TRBV7-3|TRBJ1-3
CASSRQGVSSGNTIYF
TGTGCCAGCAGCAGACAAGGGGTATCCTCTGGAAACACCATATATTTT
>17|TRBD1|once|TRBV19|TRBJ2-2
CASSPHRGEWRNGELFF
TGTGCCAGTAGTCCGCACAGGGGGGAATGGAGGAACGGGGAGCTGTTTTTT
>14|TRBD1|NA|TRBV19|TRBJ1-1
CASSIGTGRTEAFF
TGTGCCAGTAGTATTGGGACAGGGCGGACTGAAGCTTTCTTT
>14|TRBD2|NA|TRBV10-1|TRBJ2-7
CASSDGLALYEQYF
TGCGCCAGCAGTGACGGACTAGCCCTCTACGAGCAGTACTTC
>16|TRBD2|NA|TRBV7-9|TRBJ2-3
CASRTSGTLVADTQYF
TGTGCCAGCAGGACTAGCGGTACTCTGGTGGCAGATACGCAGTATTTT
>15|NA|NA|TRBV9|TRBJ1-4
CASSIDGTTNEKLFF
TGTGCCAGCAGCATAGACGGAACAACTAATGAAAAACTGTTTTTT
>15|NA|once|TRBV11-3|TRBJ2-2
CASSLGTIGTGELFF
TGTGCCAGCAGCTTGGGTACTATCGGGACCGGGGAGCTGTTTTTT
>16|TRBD1|NA|TRBV11-2|TRBJ2-5
CASSLAPLRGLETQYF
TGTGCCAGCAGCTTAGCCCCCCTAAGGGGGCTGGAGACCCAGTACTTC
>16|TRBD1|NA|TRBV5-6|TRBJ2-3
CASSLRTGAFTDTQYF
TGTGCCAGCAGCTTGCGGACAGGGGCCTTCACAGATACGCAGTATTTT
>14|NA|NA|TRBV5-1|TRBJ2-7
CASSLVLGADEQYF
TGCGCCAGCAGCTTGGTACTGGGAGCAGACGAGCAGTACTTC
>13|NA|NA|TRBV18|TRBJ2-2
CASSPEGFGELFF
TGTGCCAGCTCACCCGAGGGATTTGGGGAGCTGTTTTTT
>14|NA|NA|TRBV10-3|TRBJ2-7
CAISESLASVGQYF
TGTGCCATCAGTGAGTCCCTAGCCTCGGTCGGGCAGTACTTC
>15|TRBD2|many|TRBV4-1|TRBJ2-5
CASRSQTSGQETQYF
TGCGCCAGCAGATCACAAACTAGCGGGCAAGAGACCCAGTACTTC
>14|NA|once|TRBV5-4|TRBJ2-2
CASAWDAAAGELFF
TGTGCCAGCGCCTGGGACGCAGCGGCCGGGGAGCTGTTTTTT
>14|TRBD2|few|TRBV30|TRBJ2-7
CAWRPSGSLLEQYF
TGTGCCTGGAGGCCAAGCGGGAGCCTCCTCGAGCAGTACTTC
>16|NA|NA|TRBV6-5|TRBJ1-1
CASSYSSGELGTEAFF
TGTGCCAGCAGTTACTCGTCAGGGGAGTTGGGGACTGAAGCTTTCTTT
>14|NA|NA|TRBV9|TRBJ2-1
CASSVDPPPGEQFF
TGTGCCAGCAGCGTAGACCCACCGCCGGGTGAGCAGTTCTTC
>16|TRBD1|NA|TRBV7-9|TRBJ2-2
CASSPIRTGVIGELFF
TGTGCCAGCAGCCCGATAAGGACAGGGGTTATCGGGGAGCTGTTTTTT
>14|NA|once|TRBV2|TRBJ2-3
CASRSSGTTDTQYF
TGTGCCAGCAGAAGCTCGGGCACCACAGATACGCAGTATTTT
>15|NA|NA|TRBV6-4|TRBJ2-1
CASSDSGMTYNEQFF
TGTGCCAGCAGTGACTCGGGGATGACCTACAATGAGCAGTTCTTC
>15|TRBD1|NA|TRBV28|TRBJ2-1
CASWRNRDRGREQFF
TGTGCCAGCTGGAGAAACCGGGACAGGGGGCGCGAGCAGTTCTTC
>14|NA|NA|TRBV19|TRBJ1-4
CASADGATNEKLFF
TGTGCCAGTGCGGACGGAGCAACTAATGAAAAACTGTTTTTT
>14|NA|few|TRBV14|TRBJ2-2
CASSQDWAAGELFF
TGTGCCAGCAGCCAAGATTGGGCGGCCGGGGAGCTGTTTTTT
>15|NA|NA|TRBV5-5|TRBJ2-7
CASSLARSSSYEQYF
TGTGCCAGCAGCTTGGCCAGGTCCTCTTCGTACGAGCAGTACTTC
>16|NA|NA|TRBV28|TRBJ2-3
CASSPPRAAGTDTQYF
TGTGCCAGCAGTCCCCCCCGGGCGGCGGGCACAGATACGCAGTATTTT
>16|NA|NA|TRBV10-3|TRBJ2-1
CAISTPRSSSYNEQFF
TGTGCCATCAGCACCCCTAGGAGCAGTTCCTACAATGAGCAGTTCTTC
>18|NA|NA|TRBV7-9|TRBJ1-2
CASSSGPLVYRVNYGYTF
TGTGCCAGCAGCTCCGGACCACTCGTGTACAGGGTTAACTATGGCTACACCTTC
>13|NA|NA|TRBV2|TRBJ2-3
CASSEMGTDTQYF
TGTGCCAGCAGTGAGATGGGGACAGATACGCAGTATTTT
>14|NA|once|TRBV18|TRBJ2-1
CASSPETGRDEQFF
TGTGCCAGCTCACCAGAGACAGGTAGGGATGAGCAGTTCTTC
>15|TRBD1|NA|TRBV5-1|TRBJ1-4
CASRTGGESGEKLFF
TGCGCCAGCCGGACAGGGGGCGAATCGGGTGAAAAACTGTTTTTT
>14|NA|few|TRBV19|TRBJ2-1
CASSIAGPYNEQFF
TGTGCCAGTAGTATAGCGGGACCCTACAATGAGCAGTTCTTC
>13|NA|NA|TRBV10-2|TRBJ1-1
CASSERGRTEAFF
TGCGCCAGCAGTGAGCGGGGGAGGACTGAAGCTTTCTTT
>15|TRBD2|NA|TRBV28|TRBJ2-3
CASREAGGSVDTQYF
TGTGCCAGCAGGGAAGCGGGAGGAAGTGTAGATACGCAGTATTTT